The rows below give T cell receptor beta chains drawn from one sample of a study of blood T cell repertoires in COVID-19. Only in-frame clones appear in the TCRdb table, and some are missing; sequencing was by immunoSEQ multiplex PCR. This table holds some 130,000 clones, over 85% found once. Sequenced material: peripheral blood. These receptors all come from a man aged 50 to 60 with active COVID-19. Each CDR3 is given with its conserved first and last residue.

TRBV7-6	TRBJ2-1	CASSLAGTSGINEQFF
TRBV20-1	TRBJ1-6	CSASYGTGKNSPLHF
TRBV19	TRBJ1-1	CASSLDPWTGGTTEAFF
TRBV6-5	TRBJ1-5	CASSRNRGVGQPQHF
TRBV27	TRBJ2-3	CASSTLAGSATDTQYF
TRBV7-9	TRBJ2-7	CASSQTGAGYEQYF
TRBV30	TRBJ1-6	CAWTGQYNSPLHF
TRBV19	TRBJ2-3	CASSMGQGAPTDTQYF
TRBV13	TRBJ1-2	CASSLAGINYGYTF
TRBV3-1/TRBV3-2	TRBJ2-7	CASSLSPGQRFEQYF
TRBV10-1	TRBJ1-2	CASSRDREVGYTF
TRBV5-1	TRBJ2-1	CASSPRPDNEQFF
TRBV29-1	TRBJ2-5	CSVAGLAGEPFYQETQYF
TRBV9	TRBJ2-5	CASSVASGRGETQYF
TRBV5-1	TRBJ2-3	CASSWGTSGDTQYF
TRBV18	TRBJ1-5	CASSPDRGNQPQHF
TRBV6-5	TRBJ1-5	CASRRTGVEAQHF
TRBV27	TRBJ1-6	CASSRQGAKSPLHF
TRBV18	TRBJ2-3	CASSPTLAGENTQYF
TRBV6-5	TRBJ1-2	CASKDRQAPYGYTF
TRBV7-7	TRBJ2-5	CASSFRGQETQYF
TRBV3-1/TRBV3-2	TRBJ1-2	CASSPLGAGGYTF
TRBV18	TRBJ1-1	CASSFQGAGTEAFF
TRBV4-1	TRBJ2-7	CASSQPGTGTNEQYF
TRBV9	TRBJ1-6	CASSVATGAQYNSPLHF
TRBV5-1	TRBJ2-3	CASSLGAGLAGGTDTQYF
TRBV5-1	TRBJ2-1	CASRVSSYNEQFF
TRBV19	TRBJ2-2	CASSSGGMAGELFF
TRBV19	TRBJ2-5	CASSPGTSGSGQYF
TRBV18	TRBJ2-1	CASSPFNSFNEQFF
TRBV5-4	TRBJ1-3	CASSSGQGTGNTIYF
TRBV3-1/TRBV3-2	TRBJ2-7	CASSRLGISYEQYF
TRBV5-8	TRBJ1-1	CASSSKRTGWLRAFF
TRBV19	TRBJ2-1	CASSISGGRRLSHNEQFF
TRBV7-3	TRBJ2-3	CASSLTAGGGGRTDTQYF
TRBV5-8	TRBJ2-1	CASSLYSGTDNEQFF
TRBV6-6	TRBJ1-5	CASSYSMRQGSQPQHF
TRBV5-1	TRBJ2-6	CASSIQSRPGANVLTF
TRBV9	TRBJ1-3	CASSGSGGTGNTIYF
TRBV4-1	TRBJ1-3	CASSQDQRPPGNTIYF